The rows below give T cell receptor beta chains drawn from one sample of a study of OX40 agonist ivuxolimab in advanced cancers. The assay was immunoSEQ multiplex PCR, and TCRdb's table has in-frame clones only and misses some. The data contain about 78,000 clones, about 80% of them seen just once; the ten biggest clones take up over 0.4%. This specimen consisted of CD4+ or CD8+ T cells sorted from blood, obtained in a trial of the OX40 agonist ivuxolimab. All receptors derive from an adult with an advanced solid tumor such as melanoma, head and neck, liver or kidney cancer. CDR3s include the opening cysteine and the closing phenylalanine or tryptophan. Each record gives: V gene, clone size, J gene, D gene, CDR3 DNA, CDR3 protein. The D gene is left open where the match is weak. Size values are once, few and many counts, or a class for expanded clones, and some rows have none.

V gene: TRBV19
clone size: NA
J gene: TRBJ2-6
D gene: NA
CDR3 DNA: TGTGCCAGTAGTCTCGGCAGCTCTGGGGCCAACGTCCTGACTTTC
CDR3 protein: CASSLGSSGANVLTF

V gene: TRBV18
clone size: NA
J gene: TRBJ1-5
D gene: NA
CDR3 DNA: TGTGCCAGCTCACCAGAGGGTACCAATCAGCCCCAGCATTTT
CDR3 protein: CASSPEGTNQPQHF

V gene: TRBV9
clone size: NA
J gene: TRBJ1-6
D gene: TRBD1
CDR3 DNA: TGTGCCAGCAGCGCCGACAGGATAGGACAGGGGTTGAGTTCACCCCTCCACTTT
CDR3 protein: CASSADRIGQGLSSPLHF

V gene: TRBV19
clone size: once
J gene: TRBJ2-2
D gene: NA
CDR3 DNA: TGTGCCAGCCGTTCGGGGCAGGCGAACACCGGGGAGCTGTTTTTT
CDR3 protein: CASRSGQANTGELFF

V gene: TRBV30
clone size: once
J gene: TRBJ1-4
D gene: NA
CDR3 DNA: TGTGCCTGGAGTCCGGGAATGACTAATGAAAAACTGTTTTTT
CDR3 protein: CAWSPGMTNEKLFF

V gene: TRBV7-9
clone size: few
J gene: TRBJ2-7
D gene: NA
CDR3 DNA: TGTGCCAGCAGCTTAGCGAGCTCCTACGAGCAGTACTTC
CDR3 protein: CASSLASSYEQYF

V gene: TRBV27
clone size: NA
J gene: TRBJ1-4
D gene: NA
CDR3 DNA: TGTGCCAGCAAAGACAGGCATAGTGAAAAACTGTTTTTT
CDR3 protein: CASKDRHSEKLFF

V gene: TRBV5-1
clone size: NA
J gene: TRBJ2-2
D gene: NA
CDR3 DNA: TGCGCCAGCAGCTCCGCGTCAGCCTTTTGGACCGGGGAGCTGTTTTTT
CDR3 protein: CASSSASAFWTGELFF

V gene: TRBV2
clone size: NA
J gene: TRBJ1-2
D gene: NA
CDR3 DNA: TGTGCCAGCACCCCGGAACAGGGAGGCGGCTACACCTTC
CDR3 protein: CASTPEQGGGYTF

V gene: TRBV28
clone size: NA
J gene: TRBJ1-1
D gene: NA
CDR3 DNA: TGTGCCAGTCACTGGCACACTGAAGCTTTCTTT
CDR3 protein: CASHWHTEAFF

V gene: TRBV9
clone size: NA
J gene: TRBJ1-1
D gene: TRBD1
CDR3 DNA: TGTGCCAGCAGCGTAGTCCCCCAGGGGGGTTTGACTGAAGCTTTCTTT
CDR3 protein: CASSVVPQGGLTEAFF

V gene: TRBV7-9
clone size: NA
J gene: TRBJ1-4
D gene: NA
CDR3 DNA: TGTGCCAGCAGCCGGACTAATGAAAAACTGTTTTTT
CDR3 protein: CASSRTNEKLFF

V gene: TRBV5-1
clone size: NA
J gene: TRBJ2-5
D gene: NA
CDR3 DNA: TGCGCCAGCAGCTTCGCGCGCCCTAAGGAAGCAGGAGAGACCCAGTACTTC
CDR3 protein: CASSFARPKEAGETQYF

V gene: TRBV5-4
clone size: NA
J gene: TRBJ2-7
D gene: NA
CDR3 DNA: TGTGCCAGCAGCTCCCTTCGAGAGGGGGGAGGCTACGAGCAGTACTTC
CDR3 protein: CASSSLREGGGYEQYF

V gene: TRBV11-3
clone size: once
J gene: TRBJ1-1
D gene: TRBD1
CDR3 DNA: TGTGCCAGCAGCACAGACAGGGACACTGAAGCTTTCTTT
CDR3 protein: CASSTDRDTEAFF

V gene: TRBV10-3
clone size: NA
J gene: TRBJ2-7
D gene: NA
CDR3 DNA: TGTGCCATCAAGTCTCCTAGCACCTACGAGCAGTACTTC
CDR3 protein: CAIKSPSTYEQYF

V gene: TRBV27
clone size: NA
J gene: TRBJ1-5
D gene: NA
CDR3 DNA: TGTGCCAGCAGTTTATTTAGGGGAGGACAGCCCCAGCATTTT
CDR3 protein: CASSLFRGGQPQHF

V gene: TRBV6-5
clone size: NA
J gene: TRBJ2-1
D gene: TRBD1
CDR3 DNA: TGTGCCAGCAGTTCCCCGCGAAGGGGGCCAGGCAATGAGCAGTTCTTC
CDR3 protein: CASSSPRRGPGNEQFF

V gene: TRBV5-1
clone size: NA
J gene: TRBJ2-3
D gene: NA
CDR3 DNA: TGCGCCAGCAGCTTGGCGGGGGCGGGCCCCACAGATACGCAGTATTTT
CDR3 protein: CASSLAGAGPTDTQYF

V gene: TRBV4-3
clone size: NA
J gene: TRBJ1-1
D gene: NA
CDR3 DNA: TGCGCCAGCAGCCAAGATTATGGACAGCGGAACACTGAAGCTTTCTTT
CDR3 protein: CASSQDYGQRNTEAFF

V gene: TRBV18
clone size: NA
J gene: TRBJ1-2
D gene: NA
CDR3 DNA: TGTGCCAGCTCACCTGACGGGAACTATGGCTACACCTTC
CDR3 protein: CASSPDGNYGYTF

V gene: TRBV5-1
clone size: once
J gene: TRBJ1-2
D gene: NA
CDR3 DNA: TGCGCCAGCAGTGACGCGTTTACTAGCTATGGCTACACCTTC
CDR3 protein: CASSDAFTSYGYTF

V gene: TRBV6-5
clone size: NA
J gene: TRBJ1-2
D gene: NA
CDR3 DNA: TGTGCCAGCAGTTACTCGCCGGGAAGCTATGGCTACACCTTC
CDR3 protein: CASSYSPGSYGYTF

V gene: TRBV18
clone size: once
J gene: TRBJ2-2
D gene: NA
CDR3 DNA: TGTGCCAGCTCGGTTAGCGGCGGAGCGTTGACCGGGGAGCTGTTTTTT
CDR3 protein: CASSVSGGALTGELFF

V gene: TRBV2
clone size: NA
J gene: TRBJ2-2
D gene: TRBD2
CDR3 DNA: TGTGCCAGCAGTGAGGAGCGGGGGGGCCCCGGGGAGCTGTTTTTT
CDR3 protein: CASSEERGGPGELFF

V gene: TRBV2
clone size: NA
J gene: TRBJ1-2
D gene: NA
CDR3 DNA: TGTGCCGGGTCAGAGATGCCGGGCTATGGCTACACCTTC
CDR3 protein: CAGSEMPGYGYTF

V gene: TRBV5-1
clone size: NA
J gene: TRBJ2-5
D gene: NA
CDR3 DNA: TGCGCCAGCAGCTTGGGATGGGGGACGAAGACCCAGTACTTC
CDR3 protein: CASSLGWGTKTQYF

V gene: TRBV4-1
clone size: NA
J gene: TRBJ1-4
D gene: NA
CDR3 DNA: TGCGCCAGCAGCCAAGATGCACCAACTAATGAAAAACTGTTTTTT
CDR3 protein: CASSQDAPTNEKLFF

V gene: TRBV6-4
clone size: NA
J gene: TRBJ2-3
D gene: NA
CDR3 DNA: TGTGCCAGCAGGAGCGGGCCTAGCACAGATACGCAGTATTTT
CDR3 protein: CASRSGPSTDTQYF

V gene: TRBV7-2
clone size: NA
J gene: TRBJ2-6
D gene: NA
CDR3 DNA: TGTGCCAGCAGCAGAGGAGGGTCTGGGGCCAACGTCCTGACTTTC
CDR3 protein: CASSRGGSGANVLTF

V gene: TRBV13
clone size: NA
J gene: TRBJ2-5
D gene: NA
CDR3 DNA: TGTGCCAGCAGCTTAGGTTTGACAGACCAAGAGACCCAGTACTTC
CDR3 protein: CASSLGLTDQETQYF

V gene: TRBV7-9
clone size: NA
J gene: TRBJ1-2
D gene: NA
CDR3 DNA: TGTGCCAGCAGCTTATGGGGGGCGGTCGACTATGGCTACACCTTC
CDR3 protein: CASSLWGAVDYGYTF

V gene: TRBV5-5
clone size: NA
J gene: TRBJ2-7
D gene: NA
CDR3 DNA: TGTGCCAGCAGCTGGGGAGTGGGCTACGAGCAGTACTTC
CDR3 protein: CASSWGVGYEQYF

V gene: TRBV6-1
clone size: NA
J gene: TRBJ1-5
D gene: NA
CDR3 DNA: TGTGCCAGCAGTACAGGGTCGCGTCAGCCCCAGCATTTT
CDR3 protein: CASSTGSRQPQHF

V gene: TRBV2
clone size: NA
J gene: TRBJ2-3
D gene: NA
CDR3 DNA: TGTGCCAGCAGGGCTTTGGGGGGGCAAACAGATACGCAGTATTTT
CDR3 protein: CASRALGGQTDTQYF

V gene: TRBV5-1
clone size: NA
J gene: TRBJ2-1
D gene: TRBD2
CDR3 DNA: TGCGCCAGCAGCAGGACTAGCGGGAGCTCCTACAATGAGCAGTTCTTC
CDR3 protein: CASSRTSGSSYNEQFF

V gene: TRBV7-9
clone size: NA
J gene: TRBJ1-2
D gene: NA
CDR3 DNA: TGTGCCAGCAGCTTTTTCCCGTCCGGGACATCCTATGGCTACACCTTC
CDR3 protein: CASSFFPSGTSYGYTF

V gene: TRBV7-8
clone size: NA
J gene: TRBJ1-3
D gene: NA
CDR3 DNA: TGTGCCAGCAGCTTAGAGGGAAACACCATATATTTT
CDR3 protein: CASSLEGNTIYF

V gene: TRBV7-9
clone size: NA
J gene: TRBJ1-5
D gene: NA
CDR3 DNA: TGTGCCAGCAGCTTAGCCAGGGACAATCAGCCCCAGCATTTT
CDR3 protein: CASSLARDNQPQHF

V gene: TRBV5-1
clone size: NA
J gene: TRBJ1-3
D gene: NA
CDR3 DNA: TGCGCCAGCAGCCCCGGGACGCCCAGAAACACCATATATTTT
CDR3 protein: CASSPGTPRNTIYF

V gene: TRBV28
clone size: NA
J gene: TRBJ2-7
D gene: NA
CDR3 DNA: TGTGCCGGCAGTTACACCCGGGAGTCGATAGGCTACGAGCAGTACTTC
CDR3 protein: CAGSYTRESIGYEQYF

V gene: TRBV5-1
clone size: NA
J gene: TRBJ2-2
D gene: NA
CDR3 DNA: TGCGCCAGCAGCTTGGTGGCAGGGAACACCGGGGAGCTGTTTTTT
CDR3 protein: CASSLVAGNTGELFF